This T cell receptor beta chain was found in a study of blood T cells in healthy people across ages. Study findings and constraints: When one million T cells were used, diversity estimates were thought to be underestimates.

This CDR3 contains 15 residues. Germline V gene sequence: CDR1 MRHNA, CDR2 SNTAGT. Trimming stripped 4 bases from V and 3 bases from J, with 14 bases between. Then a second PCR, running roughly 7 to 11 cycles, was carried out with a sample-barcoded 5' primer and a J-beta primer mix. MiXCR, run by TCRdb on the 5' RACE reads, gives a single entry per CDR3 protein. The sample carries some 1,000,000 distinct CDR3 sequences, roughly a quarter recorded once. In its sample, this clonotype was seen a few times. Its antigen is unknown. These data were also filed under a second study, of T cells of mothers and their children.

Sequencing input: blood. The V call is TRBV6-4, the J call TRBJ2-3; D remains unclear. This sequence was found in a girl aged 2-10 years in good health. The CDR3 coding sequence is TGTGCCAGCAGTGTGGACGGGTTAGGGACAGATACGCAGTATTTT. The encoded protein is CASSVDGLGTDTQYF.